The 18 T cell receptor beta chains below all came from one sample that was sequenced in a study of T cells in Graves' hyperthyroidism and ophthalmopathy (dated by TCRdb to the late 2010s). Library prep was done by multiplex PCR. Instrument used: Illumina HiSeq 2000. The TCR beta CDR3 regions were amplified from the RNA transcripts. The TCR CDR3 was subjected to a first round of RT-PCR using the HTBI primer set and the Qiagen OneStep RT-PCR kit. TCRdb trimmed public reads at Q25 via fastp, called clones via MiXCR and kept in-frame beta chains. Each CDR3 protein appears once, grouped with its most common genes and DNA. The sample table contains 610,000 or so distinct CDR3 sequences; only one count was recorded for more than 45% of them. About 8% of the sample comes from the top ten. Sequencing was done on a sample of peripheral blood or thyroid tissue (not recorded which). These receptors originate from a woman aged 18-35 years with Graves' hyperthyroidism.

At least ten counts were recorded for this clonotype. The CDR3 sequence is CSARDSRSYEQYF. As DNA, the CDR3 is TGCAGCGCCCGGGACTCGCGCTCCTACGAGCAGTACTTC. The chain uses TRBV29-1 and TRBJ2-7; the D gene is possibly TRBD2 (6 bases). The CDR3 contains 13 residues. The V gene lost 7 bases and the J gene lost 0 bases, with 13 bases spanning the gap. Germline V gives CDR1 SQVTM, CDR2 ANQGSEA.

This clonotype was picked up a small number of times. The chain is built from TRBV12-3 or TRBV12-4 and TRBJ2-1, with D uncertain. The CDR3 totals 13 residues. Trimming took off 1 base at V and 6 bases at J, with 7 bases between the two ends. The CDR3 bases are TGTGCCAGCAGTTTAGAGGAGCGCAATGAGCAGTTCTTC. It translates to CASSLEERNEQFF.

The chain combines TRBV20-1 with TRBJ2-1; D perhaps matches TRBD2 (5 bases). The CDR3 runs 14 residues. V was cut by 8 bases and J by 1 base, with 15 bases left in between. Germline CDR1 reads DFQATT; CDR2 reads SNEGSKA (reference sequence). The CDR3 nucleotides read TGCAGTACCCGAGTATGGAGGTCCTACAATGAGCAGTTCTTC. Its protein is CSTRVWRSYNEQFF.

This clonotype was found a few times. The rearrangement links TRBV9 to TRBJ2-7; unclear D gene. V was cut by 3 bases and J by 3 bases, with 22 bases left in between. The CDR3 is made up of 17 amino acids. Germline V gene sequence: CDR1 SGDLS, CDR2 YYNGEE. Here the CDR3 reads CASSALPKATDLYEQYF. The CDR3 nucleotides read TGTGCCAGCAGCGCCCTACCCAAGGCCACGGACCTCTACGAGCAGTACTTC.

This clonotype was seen repeatedly, ten times or more. This chain joins TRBV5-8 and TRBJ1-1, with D maybe TRBD1 (5 bases). Germline CDR1 reads SGHTS; CDR2 reads YDEGEE. Trimming took 2 bases from V and 3 from J, leaving 8 bases between them. The CDR3 extends over 13 amino acids. The CDR3 nucleotides read TGTGCCAGCAGCTTTGACAGAGACACTGAAGCTTTCTTT. It codes for CASSFDRDTEAFF. The whole variable domain, remainder taken from reference TRBV5-8 and TRBJ1-1, is EAGVTQSPTHLIKTRGQQATLRCSPISGHTSVYWYQQALGLGLQFLLWYDEGEERNRGNFPPRFSGRQFPNYSSELNVNALELEDSALYLCASSFDRDTEAFFGQGTRLTVV.

Many counts were recorded for this clonotype. The V gene is TRBV5-5, the J gene TRBJ2-5; D unclear. CDR3 length: 13 amino acids. Germline V gene lookup returns CDR1 SGHKS and CDR2 YYEKEE (reference sequence). Trimming pared 6 bases from V and 0 bases from J, leaving 9 bases between. The CDR3 sequence: CASTDTYQETQYF. CDR3 DNA sequence: TGTGCCAGCACCGACACGTACCAAGAGACCCAGTACTTC.

In its sample, this clonotype was seen many times. The chain carries TRBV7-9 and TRBJ1-2; D may be TRBD1 (5 bases). Trimming shortened V by 3 bases and J by 6 bases, and 11 bases separated the two germline ends. The CDR3 extends over 13 amino acids. From germline, CDR1 is SEHNR and CDR2 FQNEAQ (reference sequence). The chain's CDR3 is CASSFGQLHGYTF. CDR3 sequence (DNA): TGTGCCAGCAGCTTCGGACAATTGCATGGCTACACCTTC.

The sample holds many counts of this clonotype. V and J are TRBV4-1 and TRBJ2-5; no clear D. V was cut by 1 base and J by 5 bases, with 8 bases left in between. The CDR3 covers 13 residues. Per germline, CDR1 MGHRA and CDR2 YSYEKL. For the CDR3, the DNA is TGCGCCAGCAGCCAAGCCCCGCGGGAGACCCAGTACTTC. It yields the protein CASSQAPRETQYF.

This clonotype was seen a handful of times. J is TRBJ2-2 and V is TRBV7-9; D is ambiguous. The germline CDR1 and CDR2 sequences are SEHNR and FQNEAQ (reference sequence). Trimming took 9 bases from V and 3 from J, leaving 11 bases between them. The CDR3 has 13 residues. In nucleotides, the CDR3 is TGTGCCAGGGGGAAGGTGGACACCGGGGAGCTGTTTTTT. Protein: CARGKVDTGELFF.

The chain employs TRBV7-9 and TRBJ1-2; 8 nucleotides align to TRBD1. CDR1 and CDR2 (germline): SEHNR, FQNEAQ (reference sequence). CDR3 length: 18 amino acids. V dropped 3 bases and J dropped 5; count of bases not matched to a gene: 17. The CDR3 DNA is TGTGCCAGCAGCTTTCAGGGGGCGACAGTTACACAGGGATATGGCTACACCTTC. This translates into CASSFQGATVTQGYGYTF.

The rearrangement uses TRBV29-1 and TRBJ2-5, with D possibly called TRBD1 or TRBD2 (5 bases each). The last part of the DNA fits TRBJ2-1 better; the J call may be wrong. This CDR3 has 14 residues. Per germline, CDR1 SQVTM and CDR2 ANQGSEA. This chain's CDR3 is CSVEDGGDGNEQFF. The CDR3 DNA sequence: TGCAGCGTTGAAGATGGGGGAGATGGCAATGAGCAGTTCTTC.

This clonotype has a count of ten or more. This sequence joins TRBV12-3 or TRBV12-4 and TRBJ1-1; tentative D call: TRBD1 (6 bases). This CDR3 is 13 amino acids long. V lost 6 bases, J lost 4 bases, and 12 bases lay in between. As DNA, the CDR3 is TGTGCCAGCAGCTACAGGGTAGCCACTGAAGCTTTCTTT. Protein sequence: CASSYRVATEAFF.

V gene TRBV20-1 combines with J gene TRBJ1-1; TRBD1 matches 9 bases. CDR1 and CDR2 from the germline V gene are DFQATT and SNEGSKA (reference sequence). This CDR3 comprises 14 residues. J lost 4 bases, V lost 4 bases, and 7 bases had no gene match. CDR3 region: CSATWTGERTEAFF. The CDR3 region has the DNA TGCAGTGCTACTTGGACAGGGGAACGCACTGAAGCTTTCTTT.

The sample holds many counts of this clonotype. Here the CDR3 reads CASSFVRGAYGYTF. The CDR3 nucleotides are TGTGCCAGCAGCTTTGTAAGGGGCGCCTATGGCTACACCTTC. The V gene is TRBV5-5, the J gene TRBJ1-2; D possibly corresponds to TRBD1 (5 bases). Germline assignment: CDR1 SGHKS and CDR2 YYEKEE (reference sequence). Trimming cost V 2 bases and J 4 bases, with 12 bases left between them. CDR3 size: 14 residues. Variable domain in full (rest from reference TRBV5-5 and TRBJ1-2): DAGVTQSPTHLIKTRGQQVTLRCSPISGHKSVSWYQQVLGQGPQFIFQYYEKEERGRGNFPDRFSARQFPNYSSELNVNALLLGDSALYLCASSFVRGAYGYTFGSGTRLTVV.

This chain joins TRBV20-1 and TRBJ2-7; 8 bases are a match to TRBD1. The CDR3 has 15 residues. Germline assignment: CDR1 DFQATT and CDR2 SNEGSKA (reference sequence). Losses at the gene ends were 5 bases for V and 2 bases for J; bases not matched to a gene: 11. CDR3 coding DNA: TGCAGTGCTGCCAAGACCGGGACAGGCACCTACGAGCAGTACTTC. Translation gives CSAAKTGTGTYEQYF.

To note about this clonotype: The junction does not match germline at one end; this may be a read error. The chain links TRBV2 to TRBJ2-7; 10 nucleotides line up with TRBD1. Germline CDR1 and CDR2: SNHLY and FYNNEI. This CDR3 has 13 amino acids. The CDR3 sequence: CASSLGQGYGQYF. The CDR3 DNA sequence: TGTGCCAGCAGCTTGGGACAGGGGTACGGGCAGTACTTC.

Turning to this clonotype: One base away lies a much larger clone, so this may be a sequencing read error. V is TRBV5-1 and J is TRBJ2-5; D possibly corresponds to TRBD1 (5 bases). This CDR3 contains 14 residues. V was shortened by 0 bases and J by 5 bases, with 11 bases between the two germline ends. Germline V gene data show CDR1 as SGHRS and CDR2 as YFSETQ. CDR3 sequence (DNA): TGCGCCAGCAGCTTGGGCAGGGCTGCGGAGACCCAGTACTTC. Translating gives CASSLGRAAETQYF.

Concerning this clonotype: Just one base apart from a much larger clone, this may be a read error. The rearrangement uses TRBV12-3 or TRBV12-4 and TRBJ2-3; D gene unclear. This CDR3 has 14 amino acids. Trimming removed 5 bases from V and 2 bases from J, with 11 bases in between. CDR3 DNA sequence: TGTGCCAGCAGTATAGGTGGAGCCACAGATACGCAGTATTTT. As protein: CASSIGGATDTQYF.